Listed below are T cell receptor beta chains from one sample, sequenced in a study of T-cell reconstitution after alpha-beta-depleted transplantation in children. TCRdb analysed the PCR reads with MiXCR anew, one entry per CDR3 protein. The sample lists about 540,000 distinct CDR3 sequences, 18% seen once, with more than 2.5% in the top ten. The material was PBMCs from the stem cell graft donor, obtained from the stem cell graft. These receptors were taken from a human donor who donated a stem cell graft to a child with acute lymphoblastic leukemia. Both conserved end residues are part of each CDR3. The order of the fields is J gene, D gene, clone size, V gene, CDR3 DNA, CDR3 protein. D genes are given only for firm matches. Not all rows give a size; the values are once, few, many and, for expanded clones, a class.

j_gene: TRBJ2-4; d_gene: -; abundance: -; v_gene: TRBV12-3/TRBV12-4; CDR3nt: TGTGCCAGCAGCCCCCCTCCCGAGGGAAACATTCAGTACTTC; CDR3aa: CASSPPPEGNIQYF
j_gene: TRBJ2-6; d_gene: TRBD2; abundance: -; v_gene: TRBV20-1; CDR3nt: TGCAGTGCTAGGACTAGCGGGAGTGGGGCCAACGTCCTGACTTTC; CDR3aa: CSARTSGSGANVLTF
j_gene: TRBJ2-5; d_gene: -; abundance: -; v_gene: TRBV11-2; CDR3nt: TGTGCCAGCAGCTTAGGGAGACGGTCCCAAGAGACCCAGTACTTC; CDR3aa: CASSLGRRSQETQYF
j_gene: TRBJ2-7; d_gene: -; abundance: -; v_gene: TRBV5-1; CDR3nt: TGCGCCAGCAGCTCCTCCGTTAATATCTACGAGCAGTACTTC; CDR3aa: CASSSSVNIYEQYF
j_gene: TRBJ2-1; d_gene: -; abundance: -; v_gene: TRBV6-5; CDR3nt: TGTGCCAGCAGTTGGGGGGATGAGCAGTTCTTC; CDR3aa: CASSWGDEQFF
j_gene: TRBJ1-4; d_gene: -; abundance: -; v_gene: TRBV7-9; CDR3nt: TGTGCCAGCAGCGTCGGTTACGGTAATGAAAAACTGTTTTTT; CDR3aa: CASSVGYGNEKLFF
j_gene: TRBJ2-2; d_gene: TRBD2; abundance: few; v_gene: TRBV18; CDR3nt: TGTGCCAGCTCACCCCACGGACTAGCGGGAAACGGGGAGCTGTTTTTT; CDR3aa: CASSPHGLAGNGELFF
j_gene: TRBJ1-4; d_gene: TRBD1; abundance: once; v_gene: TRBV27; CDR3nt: TGTGCCAGCAGACAGGGACAGAGCGAAAAACTGTTTTTT; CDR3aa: CASRQGQSEKLFF
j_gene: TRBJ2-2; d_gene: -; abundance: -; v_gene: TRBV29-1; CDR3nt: TGCAGCGTTGCGGGAGTAAGCACCGGGGAGCTGTTTTTT; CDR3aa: CSVAGVSTGELFF
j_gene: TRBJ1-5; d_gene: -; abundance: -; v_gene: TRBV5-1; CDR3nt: TGCGCCAGCAGCTTTGAGTCTGGTTGGGAGCCCCAGCATTTT; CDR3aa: CASSFESGWEPQHF
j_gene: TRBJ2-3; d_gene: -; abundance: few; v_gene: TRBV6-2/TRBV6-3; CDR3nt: TGTGCCAGCAGTCCAGGGGATAGGGGTCCAGATACGCAGTATTTT; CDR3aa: CASSPGDRGPDTQYF
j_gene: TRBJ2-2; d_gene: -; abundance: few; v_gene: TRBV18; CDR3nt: TGTGCCAGCTCACACGGAGGGATTATGAACACCGGGGAGCTGTTTTTT; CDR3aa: CASSHGGIMNTGELFF
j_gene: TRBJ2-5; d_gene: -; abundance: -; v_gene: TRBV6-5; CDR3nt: TGTGCCAGCAGTTCGACGCCCCTTCGGGAGACCCAGTACTTC; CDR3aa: CASSSTPLRETQYF
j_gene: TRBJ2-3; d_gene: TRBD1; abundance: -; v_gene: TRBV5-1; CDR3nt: TGCGCCAGCAGCTCAGGCGGGACAGGGGCGAAACGGGATACGCAGTATTTT; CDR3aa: CASSSGGTGAKRDTQYF
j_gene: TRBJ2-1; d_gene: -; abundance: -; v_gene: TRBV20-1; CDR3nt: TGCAGTGCTACCCTACCGGGACCACGTTCCTACAATGAGCAGTTCTTC; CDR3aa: CSATLPGPRSYNEQFF
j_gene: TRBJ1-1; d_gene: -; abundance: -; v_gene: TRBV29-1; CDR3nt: TGCAGCGTTGAGATGTTGGAAGCTTTCTTT; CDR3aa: CSVEMLEAFF
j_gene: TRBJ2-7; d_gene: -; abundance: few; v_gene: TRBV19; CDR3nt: TGTGCCAGCAGCCTGGGGGGCCAGCACGAGCAGTACTTC; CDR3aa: CASSLGGQHEQYF
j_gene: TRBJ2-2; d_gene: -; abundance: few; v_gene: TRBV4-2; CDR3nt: TGTGCCAGCAGCCAGGCTACCAACACCGGGGAGCTGTTTTTT; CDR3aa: CASSQATNTGELFF
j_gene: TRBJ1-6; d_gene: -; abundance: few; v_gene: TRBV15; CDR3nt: TGTGCCACCAGCAGAGATCTATTATCAAGGGAAAGATCACCCCTCCACTTT; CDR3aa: CATSRDLLSRERSPLHF
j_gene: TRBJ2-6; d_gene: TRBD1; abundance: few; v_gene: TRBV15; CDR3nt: TGTGCCACCGCCAGGGACAGGGGCTCTGGGGCCAACGTCCTGACTTTC; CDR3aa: CATARDRGSGANVLTF
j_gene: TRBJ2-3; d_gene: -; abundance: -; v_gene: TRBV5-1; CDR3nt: TGCGCCAGCAGCTTATACAGGGAGTCGGATACGCAGTATTTT; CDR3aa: CASSLYRESDTQYF
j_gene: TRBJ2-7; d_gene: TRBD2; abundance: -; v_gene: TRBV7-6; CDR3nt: TGTGCCAGCAGCGAGGCTAGCGGGAGTGATCGTGTGCAGTACTTC; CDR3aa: CASSEASGSDRVQYF
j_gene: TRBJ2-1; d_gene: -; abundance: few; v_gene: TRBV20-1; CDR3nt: TGCAGTGCTTGGAGCGGGTACTCCTACAATGAGCAGTTCTTC; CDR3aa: CSAWSGYSYNEQFF
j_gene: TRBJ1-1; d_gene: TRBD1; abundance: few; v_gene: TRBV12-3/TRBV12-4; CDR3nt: TGTGCCAGCAGTGGACAGGCGAACACTGAAGCTTTCTTT; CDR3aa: CASSGQANTEAFF
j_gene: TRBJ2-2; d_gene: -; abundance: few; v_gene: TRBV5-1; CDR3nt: TGCGCCAGCAGCCCCGGGACCTTTACCGGGGAGCTGTTTTTT; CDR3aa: CASSPGTFTGELFF
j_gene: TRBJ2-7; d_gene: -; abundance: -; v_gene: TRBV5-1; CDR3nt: TGCGCCAGCAGCCCCGGGGGTAGCGGCTACGAGCAGTACTTC; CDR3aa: CASSPGGSGYEQYF
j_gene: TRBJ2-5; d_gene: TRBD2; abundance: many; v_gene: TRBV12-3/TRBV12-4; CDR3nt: TGTGCCAGCAGCCGACCGGGACTAGCGGGAGGACCAACGACCCAGTACTTC; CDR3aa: CASSRPGLAGGPTTQYF
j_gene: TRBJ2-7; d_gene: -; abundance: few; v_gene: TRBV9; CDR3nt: TGTGCCAGCAGCCCCACAGGGCCGACCTACGAGCAGTACTTC; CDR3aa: CASSPTGPTYEQYF
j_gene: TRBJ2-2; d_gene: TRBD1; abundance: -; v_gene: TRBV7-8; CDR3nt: TGTGCCATCGGACAGGGCAGAGTGAACACCGGGGAGCTGTTTTTT; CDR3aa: CAIGQGRVNTGELFF
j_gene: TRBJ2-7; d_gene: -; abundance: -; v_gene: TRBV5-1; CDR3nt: TGCGCCAGCAGCCCAGCAACGGGTTCCTCCTACGAGCAGTACTTC; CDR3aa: CASSPATGSSYEQYF
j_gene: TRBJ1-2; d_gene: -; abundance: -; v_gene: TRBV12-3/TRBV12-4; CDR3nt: TGTGCCAGCAGTTCCAGGGCCGGGGTAGCTGGCTACACCTTC; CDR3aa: CASSSRAGVAGYTF
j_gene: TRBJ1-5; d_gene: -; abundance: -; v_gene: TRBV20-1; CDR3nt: TGCAGTGCTAGCAACAGGGAGGGTATTCAGCCCCAGCATTTT; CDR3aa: CSASNREGIQPQHF
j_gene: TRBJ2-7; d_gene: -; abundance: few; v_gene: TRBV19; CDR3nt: TGTGCCAGTAGTTCAGTGGGACGGTCCTACGAGCAGTACTTC; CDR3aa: CASSSVGRSYEQYF
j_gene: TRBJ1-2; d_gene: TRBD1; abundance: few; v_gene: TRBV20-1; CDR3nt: TGCAGTGCTAGAGTCACGACAGGGGGGTTCTATGGCTACACCTTC; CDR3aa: CSARVTTGGFYGYTF
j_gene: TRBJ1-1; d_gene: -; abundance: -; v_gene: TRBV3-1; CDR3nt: TGTGCCAGCAGCCAGGTCCGTCACGGTAACACTGAAGCTTTCTTT; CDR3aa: CASSQVRHGNTEAFF
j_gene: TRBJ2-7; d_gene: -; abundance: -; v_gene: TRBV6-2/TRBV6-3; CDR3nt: TGTGCCAGCGAGGCCGCGACTACCTACGAGCAGTACTTC; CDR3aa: CASEAATTYEQYF